This record covers a single T cell receptor (beta chain). The sample comes from a study of OX40 agonist ivuxolimab in advanced cancers. Study-level information: Participants averaged approximately 65 years of age (range about 23 to 79) and were roughly 83% male.

Sequenced by immunoSEQ multiplex PCR; TCRdb stores in-frame clones only, minus some. The sample lists approximately 50,000 clones, over 80% seen once, with more than 2.5% in the top ten. Germline loops: CDR1 SGHVS, CDR2 FQNEAQ. V shed 9 bases and J shed 3 bases, with 18 bases lying between them. The CDR3 runs to 14 residues. The source is an adult with an advanced solid tumor such as melanoma, head and neck, liver or kidney cancer. The chain couples TRBV7-8 to TRBJ2-7, with D possibly matching TRBD2 (5 bases). The sample here was CD4+ or CD8+ T cells sorted from blood, taken in a trial of the OX40 agonist ivuxolimab. The CDR3 DNA reads as TGTGCCAGTCAACCCGGGGAACCCTACTACGAGCAGTACTTC. Encoded protein: CASQPGEPYYEQYF.